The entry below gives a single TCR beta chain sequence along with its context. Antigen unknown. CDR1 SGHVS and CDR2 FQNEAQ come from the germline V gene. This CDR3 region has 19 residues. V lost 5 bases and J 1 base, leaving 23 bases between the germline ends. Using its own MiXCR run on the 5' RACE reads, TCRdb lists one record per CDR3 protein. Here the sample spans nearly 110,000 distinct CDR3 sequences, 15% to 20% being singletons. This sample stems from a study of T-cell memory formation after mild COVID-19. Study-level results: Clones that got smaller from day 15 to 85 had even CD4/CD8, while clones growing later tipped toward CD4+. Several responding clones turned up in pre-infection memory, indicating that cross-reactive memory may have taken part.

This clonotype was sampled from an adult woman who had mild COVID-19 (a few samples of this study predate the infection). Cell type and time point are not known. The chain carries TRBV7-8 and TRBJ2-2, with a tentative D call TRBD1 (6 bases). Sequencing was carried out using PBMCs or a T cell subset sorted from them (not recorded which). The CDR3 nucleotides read TGTGCCAGCAGCCCCACTATCCTTACAGGGTCTAAGAACACCGGGGAGCTGTTTTTT. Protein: CASSPTILTGSKNTGELFF.